This TCR beta chain appears in the sequencing data of a study of T cell responses to AZD1222 COVID-19 vaccine. For the study at large: Researchers grouped second doses given at about 4 or about 12 weeks into one pool.

CDR1 and CDR2 (germline): LGHDT, YNNKEL (reference sequence). This CDR3 region has 13 residues. V shed 3 bases and J shed 7 bases, with 12 bases lying between them. Study-level findings and limits: Repertoires in all cases were sampled only once the peak T cell response had passed. There were mostly white British donors and more females than males, and clonal diversity was possibly underestimated. Spike as a whole was targeted by vaccine-associated CD4 TCRs, dominant at 160-218 and 743-854.

Turning to this clone: The antigen is undetermined.

Repertoires were generated with immunoSEQ multiplex PCR, while TCRdb's copy carries only in-frame clones and drops some. The table records 60,000 to 65,000 clones, roughly three quarters of them present only once. Material: peripheral blood, obtained on day 0 of AZD1222 vaccination. This receptor was obtained from an adult in good health. The rearrangement uses TRBV3-1 (or the pseudogene TRBV3-2) and TRBJ2-5, with D perhaps given as TRBD1 or TRBD2 (5 bases each). CDR3 sequence (DNA): TGTGCCAGCAGCCACCGTGGGGGAAGGACCCAGTACTTC. Translating it yields CASSHRGGRTQYF.